The 20 T cell receptor beta chains listed next were all sequenced from one sample in a study of blood T cell repertoires in COVID-19. Clones were sequenced by immunoSEQ multiplex PCR, and TCRdb holds only the in-frame ones, with some missing. Of around 140,000 clones listed, roughly 80% are singletons. Material: peripheral blood. The receptors stem from a woman aged 55 to 70 with acute or convalescent COVID-19.

This chain connects TRBV28 to TRBJ2-2, with 7 nucleotides matching TRBD2. Germline V gives CDR1 MDHEN, CDR2 SYDVKM. Trimming took 3 bases from V and 8 from J; bases not matched to a gene: 12. The CDR3 extends over 16 amino acids. The CDR3 reads CASSLVAGEDLGELFF. The CDR3 DNA follows: TGTGCCAGCAGTTTGGTGGCGGGAGAGGATTTGGGGGAGCTGTTTTTT.

V gene TRBV20-1 combines with J gene TRBJ1-5; D is ambiguous. This CDR3 is built from 14 residues. The V gene's germline CDR1 is DFQATT and CDR2 SNEGSKA (reference sequence). Trimming pared 3 bases from V and 2 bases from J, leaving 11 bases between. The CDR3 reads CSASKREGNQPQHF. The CDR3 DNA reads as TGCAGTGCTAGTAAACGTGAGGGCAATCAGCCCCAGCATTTT.

V and J are TRBV9 and TRBJ2-7; TRBD2 aligns across 9 bases. This CDR3 spans 16 amino acids. Germline loops: CDR1 SGDLS, CDR2 YYNGEE. With 0 bases clipped from V and 7 bases from J, the junction kept 11 bases outside the gene matches. The CDR3 region has the DNA TGTGCCAGCAGCGTAGCTTTATTAGCGGGAGCAGATGAGCAGTACTTC. This codes for CASSVALLAGADEQYF.

CDR3 coding DNA: TGTGCCAGCAGCTCCAGACAGGGGAAAAACATTCAGTACTTC. It translates to CASSSRQGKNIQYF. The rearrangement links TRBV11-2 to TRBJ2-4; TRBD1 matches at 8 bases. V lost 4 bases, J lost 4 bases, and 3 bases stayed unmatched. CDR3 length: 14 residues. The V gene's germline CDR1 is SGHAT and CDR2 FQNNGV.

This clone was recorded once. The same CDR3 can be traced to other DNA sequences in this sample. The V call is TRBV9, the J call TRBJ2-2; TRBD2 matches at 11 bases. The CDR3 consists of 15 residues. CDR1 SGDLS and CDR2 YYNGEE come from the germline V gene. V lost 3 bases to trimming and J lost 8 bases; unmatched junction nucleotides: 6. The CDR3 spells CASSERLAGTGELFF. DNA for the CDR3: TGTGCCAGCAGCGAAAGACTAGCGGGAACGGGGGAGCTGTTTTTT.

CDR3 protein: CASIPVGRSYEQYF. CDR3 nucleotide sequence: TGTGCCAGCATACCAGTGGGGCGTAGCTACGAGCAGTACTTC. This sequence joins TRBV28 and TRBJ2-7; maybe TRBD1 (5 bases). Germline CDR1 MDHEN, CDR2 SYDVKM. V gave up 7 bases and J gave up 3 bases, with 16 bases separating them. The CDR3 is 14 residues long.

This clone occurred once. J is TRBJ2-7 and V is TRBV4-3, with 14 bases aligning to TRBD2. V trimming: 0 bases; J trimming: 6 bases; junction bases outside the gene matches: 10. The CDR3 contains 18 residues. Looked up from germline, CDR1 is LGHNA and CDR2 is YSLEER. CDR3 region: CASSQDGGGTSGRGEQYF. The DNA of the CDR3 is TGCGCCAGCAGCCAAGATGGAGGTGGGACTAGCGGGAGAGGCGAGCAGTACTTC.

This clone has a handful of counts. The chain is built from TRBV19 and TRBJ2-2, with 7 bases that match TRBD1. The junction had 17 bases not matched to a gene; V was cut back by 6 bases and J by 4 bases. The CDR3 extends over 18 amino acids. Looked up from germline, CDR1 is LNHDA and CDR2 is SQIVND (reference sequence). This CDR3 is CASRSVGRGGAITGELFF. The DNA of the CDR3 is TGTGCCAGTAGAAGTGTAGGGAGAGGGGGCGCAATCACCGGGGAGCTGTTTTTT.

The chain recombines TRBV5-1 with TRBJ1-2, with a tentative D call TRBD1 (6 bases). CDR1 and CDR2 from the germline V gene are SGHRS and YFSETQ. The V gene lost 0 bases and the J gene lost 5 bases, with 17 bases spanning the gap. The CDR3 length is 16 residues. CDR3: CASSLEGGRGDYGYTF. The CDR3 DNA is TGCGCCAGCAGCTTGGAAGGCGGCAGGGGCGATTATGGCTACACCTTC.

This sequence joins TRBV28 and TRBJ1-2; TRBD1 agrees at 8 bases. Germline V CDR1 and CDR2: MDHEN, SYDVKM. J gave up 4 bases and V 5 bases, and 9 bases lay outside the gene matches. The CDR3 totals 15 residues. CDR3 residues: CASSPGTGTFYGYTF. The CDR3 DNA reads TGTGCCAGCAGTCCCGGGACAGGAACATTCTATGGCTACACCTTC.

This chain joins TRBV28 and TRBJ2-1, with 11 bases fitting TRBD1. CDR3 size: 15 residues. The germline gives CDR1 MDHEN, CDR2 SYDVKM. J gave up 9 bases and V 0 bases, and 4 bases lay outside the gene matches. The CDR3 region has the DNA TGTGCCAGCAGTTTATGGGGACAGGGGGTATCTGAGCAGTTCTTC. As protein: CASSLWGQGVSEQFF.

The chain links TRBV9 to TRBJ1-1, with 8 bases lining up with TRBD1. With V trimmed by 4 bases and J by 5 bases, 7 bases remained unmatched. The CDR3 length is 14 residues. Germline values: CDR1 SGDLS, CDR2 YYNGEE. The CDR3 reads CASSSSGGWTEAFF. CDR3 bases: TGTGCCAGCAGCAGTTCAGGGGGCTGGACTGAAGCTTTCTTT.

The chain links TRBV5-8 to TRBJ2-3, with TRBD2 matching over 7 bases. Germline values: CDR1 SGHTS, CDR2 YDEGEE. This CDR3 contains 14 residues. V lost 2 bases and J lost 4; bases outside the gene matches: 4. CDR3 loop: CASSFQGGADTQYF. The CDR3 coding sequence is TGTGCCAGCAGCTTCCAGGGAGGGGCAGATACGCAGTATTTT.

The chain's CDR3 is CASSRQSGSTGELFF. DNA for the CDR3: TGTGCCAGCAGCCGTCAAAGCGGGAGCACCGGGGAGCTGTTTTTT. V usage is TRBV7-3 and J usage is TRBJ2-2, with 8 bases matching TRBD2. This CDR3 has 15 residues. Looked up from germline, CDR1 is SGHTA and CDR2 is FQGTGA. Trimming cost V 5 bases and J 4 bases; bases outside gene matches: 6.

The chain joins TRBV27 to TRBJ2-7; possibly TRBD2 for D (6 bases). There are 14 residues in the CDR3. V was trimmed by 3 bases and J by 5 bases, leaving 14 bases between them. Germline V gene sequence: CDR1 MNHEY, CDR2 SMNVEV (reference sequence). In DNA, the CDR3 is TGTGCCAGCAGTTTGGTCTCGGCGGGGCACGAGCAGTACTTC. Protein product: CASSLVSAGHEQYF.

V is TRBV24-1 and J is TRBJ2-3; D is ambiguous. This CDR3 contains 14 residues. Deletions cut 7 bases from V and 3 bases from J, with 13 bases between. Germline assignment: CDR1 KGHDR and CDR2 SFDVKD. The CDR3 is CATRQSGSTDTQYF. CDR3 coding DNA: TGTGCCACCAGGCAGTCCGGGTCGACAGATACGCAGTATTTT.

The V call is TRBV5-1, the J call TRBJ2-7, with 9 positions matching TRBD1. Unmatched junction bases numbered 4, after V lost 4 bases and J lost 2 bases. This CDR3 spans 14 amino acids. Germline CDR1 reads SGHRS; CDR2 reads YFSETQ. The CDR3 spells CASSGGQGPYEQYF. Here the CDR3 DNA reads TGCGCCAGCAGCGGGGGACAGGGTCCCTACGAGCAGTACTTC.

This chain connects TRBV6-6 to TRBJ2-6; D unresolved. Germline V gene sequence: CDR1 MNHNY, CDR2 SVGAGI (reference sequence). Trimming stripped 5 bases from V and 0 bases from J, with 14 bases between. The CDR3 loop spans 17 amino acids. The CDR3 is CASSPAPSSSGANVLTF. Written as DNA, the CDR3 is TGTGCCAGCAGTCCCGCACCCTCTAGCTCTGGGGCCAACGTCCTGACTTTC.

V gene TRBV19 combines with J gene TRBJ1-1; tentatively, D is TRBD1 (5 bases). Germline-derived CDR1 and CDR2 are LNHDA and SQIVND (reference sequence). The V gene lost 5 bases and the J gene lost 1 base, with 11 bases spanning the gap. The CDR3 contains 14 residues. The CDR3 DNA reads as TGTGCCAGTAGTCCCCGGGGGGGGAACACTGAAGCTTTCTTT. Protein product: CASSPRGGNTEAFF.

The chain combines TRBV19 with TRBJ1-3, with unresolved D. Per germline, CDR1 LNHDA and CDR2 SQIVND (reference sequence). The CDR3 totals 16 residues. Trimming pared 3 bases from V and 0 bases from J, leaving 12 bases between. The CDR3, as DNA: TGTGCCAGTAGTATCGGGGATTGGGGCTCTGGAAACACCATATATTTT. It is translated as CASSIGDWGSGNTIYF.